One and the same sample provided the 23 T cell receptor beta chains below, sequenced in a study of OX40 agonist ivuxolimab in advanced cancers. The library was produced with the immunoSEQ multiplex PCR assay. Entries here come from immuneACCESS through TCRdb and include only in-frame sequences with V and J called. Some clones fail to appear in such tables; in the studies checked, an unresolved V gene covers under half of the shortfall, and the cause of the remainder is unknown. The sample contains tens of thousands of clones, roughly 90% of them found a single time. The ten largest account for around 1.4% of the sample. Specimen: CD4+ or CD8+ T cells sorted from blood, collected in a trial of the OX40 agonist ivuxolimab. The receptors were sampled from an adult with an advanced solid tumor such as melanoma, head and neck, liver or kidney cancer.

V usage is TRBV19 and J usage is TRBJ1-4, with D perhaps TRBD1 (6 bases). The germline V and J ends were trimmed by 6 bases and 8 bases, with 16 bases remaining between them. In germline, CDR1 is LNHDA, CDR2 SQIVND (reference sequence). There are 14 residues in the CDR3. The CDR3 region is CASRPDRPGEKLFF. CDR3 DNA: TGTGCCAGTAGACCCGACAGGCCGGGGGAAAAACTGTTTTTT. Full variable domain (remainder filled in from reference TRBV19 and TRBJ1-4): DGGITQSPKYLFRKEGQNVTLSCEQNLNHDAMYWYRQDPGQGLRLIYYSQIVNDFQKGDIAEGYSVSREKKESFPLTVTSAQKNPTAFYLCASRPDRPGEKLFFGSGTQLSVL.

The chain has TRBV7-9 and TRBJ2-7, with 8 bases matching TRBD2. From germline, CDR1 is SEHNR and CDR2 FQNEAQ (reference sequence). The CDR3 covers 16 residues. Trimming removed 5 bases from V and 6 bases from J; junction bases left unmatched: 15. CDR3: CASSPSGSRARGEQYF. The CDR3 DNA follows: TGTGCCAGCAGCCCCAGCGGGAGTAGGGCCAGGGGCGAGCAGTACTTC. The full variable domain, rest sourced from reference TRBV7-9 and TRBJ2-7, is DTGVSQNPRHKITKRGQNVTFRCDPISEHNRLYWYRQTLGQGPEFLTYFQNEAQLEKSRLLSDRFSAERPKGSFSTLEIQRTEQGDSAMYLCASSPSGSRARGEQYFGPGTRLTVT.

This chain joins TRBV5-1 and TRBJ1-4, with TRBD1 matching over 8 bases. The CDR3 runs 15 residues. Germline V gene sequence: CDR1 SGHRS, CDR2 YFSETQ. After removal of 4 bases from V and 1 base from J, the junction contained 3 bases not matched to a gene. The CDR3 region is CASSPDRGTNEKLFF. The CDR3 coding sequence is TGCGCCAGCAGCCCAGACAGGGGAACTAATGAAAAACTGTTTTTT.

The chain employs TRBV15 and TRBJ2-1; 8 bases match TRBD2. CDR3 length equals 15 residues. Germline assignment: CDR1 LNHNV and CDR2 YYDKDF (reference sequence). V gave up 0 bases and J gave up 4 bases; unmatched junction bases: 2. This chain's CDR3 is CATSRESGGYNEQFF. In nucleotides, the CDR3 is TGTGCCACCAGCAGAGAGAGCGGGGGTTACAATGAGCAGTTCTTC.

J is TRBJ2-7 and V is TRBV18; D gene ambiguous. This CDR3 contains 12 residues. V was shortened by 3 bases and J by 4 bases, with 7 bases between the two germline ends. Germline CDR1 is KGHSH and CDR2 is LQKENI. The CDR3 DNA sequence: TGTGCCAGCTCACCCGATTTATACGAGCAGTACTTC. Its protein is CASSPDLYEQYF. The entire variable domain, with the rest obtained from reference TRBV18 and TRBJ2-7, is as follows: NAGVMQNPRHLVRRRGQEARLRCSPMKGHSHVYWYRQLPEEGLKFMVYLQKENIIDESGMPKERFSAEFPKEGPSILRIQQVVRGDSAAYFCASSPDLYEQYFGPGTRLTVT.

The V call is TRBV28, the J call TRBJ2-7, with D uncertain. CDR3 length: 14 amino acids. Deletions cut 4 bases from V and 7 bases from J, with 17 bases between. Germline V gene data show CDR1 as MDHEN and CDR2 as SYDVKM. The CDR3 loop reads CASSSYPTALEQYF. The CDR3 nucleotides read TGTGCCAGCAGTTCCTACCCGACGGCGCTTGAGCAGTACTTC. The entire variable domain, with the rest obtained from reference TRBV28 and TRBJ2-7, is as follows: DVKVTQSSRYLVKRTGEKVFLECVQDMDHENMFWYRQDPGLGLRLIYFSYDVKMKEKGDIPEGYSVSREKKERFSLILESASTNQTSMYLCASSSYPTALEQYFGPGTRLTVT.

This clone is medium-sized in the sample. V and J are TRBV9 and TRBJ1-2; D gene ambiguous. The germline V gene encodes CDR1 SGDLS and CDR2 YYNGEE. The V and J ends lost 0 bases and 7 bases respectively, with 13 bases between them. This CDR3 has 14 residues. The CDR3 protein is CASSVEAGFGGYTF. The DNA of the CDR3 is TGTGCCAGCAGCGTAGAGGCTGGGTTCGGTGGCTACACCTTC.

V gene TRBV29-1 combines with J gene TRBJ2-1; D is perhaps TRBD1 (6 bases). Germline loops: CDR1 SQVTM, CDR2 ANQGSEA. This CDR3 is 11 amino acids long. With 0 bases removed from V and 11 bases from J, the gap between germline ends came to 8 bases. The CDR3: CSVEEGQKQFF. DNA of the CDR3: TGCAGCGTTGAAGAGGGACAAAAGCAGTTCTTC.

CDR3 amino acids: CASSPRQSANTGELFF. CDR3 in DNA: TGTGCCAGCTCACCACGACAGTCCGCGAACACCGGGGAGCTGTTTTTT. J is TRBJ2-2 and V is TRBV18; a weak D match, TRBD1 (5 bases). Germline CDR1 and CDR2: KGHSH and LQKENI. The CDR3 contains 16 residues. V was pared by 1 base and J by 0 bases, with 9 bases between.

This rearrangement joins TRBV11-2 to TRBJ2-3, with D unresolved. The CDR3 extends over 13 amino acids. V was trimmed by 4 bases and J by 1 base, leaving 6 bases between them. Germline CDR1 and CDR2: SGHAT and FQNNGV. The CDR3 nucleotides read TGTGCCAGCAGCTGGGCGGGCACAGATACGCAGTATTTT. It is translated as CASSWAGTDTQYF.

This chain uses TRBV14 with TRBJ1-3; D remains ambiguous. The CDR3 loop spans 13 amino acids. Per the germline V gene, CDR1 is SGHDN and CDR2 is FVKESK. Trimming removed 1 base at V and 1 base at J, with 2 bases between. CDR3 bases: TGTGCCAGCAGCCAAGTATCTGGAAACACCATATATTTT. Amino acids: CASSQVSGNTIYF. Based on the CDR3 plus reference TRBV14 and TRBJ1-3, the full variable domain is EAGVTQFPSHSVIEKGQTVTLRCDPISGHDNLYWYRRVMGKEIKFLLHFVKESKQDESGMPNNRFLAERTGGTYSTLKVQPAELEDSGVYFCASSQVSGNTIYFGEGSWLTVV.

The rearrangement uses TRBV2 and TRBJ2-5; D uncertain. The germline V gene has CDR1 SNHLY and CDR2 FYNNEI. The CDR3 runs 13 residues. With 7 bases removed from V and 1 base from J, the gap between germline ends came to 10 bases. The CDR3 DNA sequence: TGTGCCAGCACGGCGGCAGCCCAAGAGACCCAGTACTTC. The encoded protein is CASTAAAQETQYF. The full variable domain, rest sourced from reference TRBV2 and TRBJ2-5, is EPEVTQTPSHQVTQMGQEVILRCVPISNHLYFYWYRQILGQKVEFLVSFYNNEISEKSEIFDDQFSVERPDGSNFTLKIRSTKLEDSAMYFCASTAAAQETQYFGPGTRLLVL.

V usage is TRBV5-1 and J usage is TRBJ1-1; no clear D gene. The CDR3 is made up of 15 amino acids. Looked up from germline, CDR1 is SGHRS and CDR2 is YFSETQ. The V end lost 0 bases, the J end lost 5 bases, and 14 bases lay between the germline ends. The CDR3 spells CASSLESGSRTEAFF. CDR3 nucleotide sequence: TGCGCCAGCAGCTTGGAGAGCGGGAGCAGGACTGAAGCTTTCTTT.

The chain is built from TRBV6-5 and TRBJ1-1; D may be TRBD1 (5 bases). The CDR3 loop spans 14 amino acids. Germline V CDR1 and CDR2: MNHEY, SVGAGI. Trimming pared 2 bases from V and 4 bases from J, leaving 11 bases between. This chain's CDR3 is CASSYGGVGTEAFF. DNA of the CDR3: TGTGCCAGCAGTTACGGGGGGGTCGGCACTGAAGCTTTCTTT.

The gene calls are TRBV2 and TRBJ2-7, with D possibly matching TRBD1 (6 bases). This CDR3 contains 14 residues. Germline lookup yields CDR1 SNHLY and CDR2 FYNNEI. V was clipped by 6 bases and J by 4 bases, with 16 bases between them. CDR3 loop: CASRWAGVRYEQYF. CDR3 coding DNA: TGTGCCAGCAGGTGGGCAGGGGTGAGGTACGAGCAGTACTTC.

The chain is built from TRBV6-6 and TRBJ2-1, with no clear D. Deletions cut 2 bases from V and 8 bases from J, with 13 bases between. Germline CDR1 is MNHNY and CDR2 is SVGAGI (reference sequence). This CDR3 has 14 residues. CDR3 in DNA: TGTGCCAGCAGTTACGACGCAAGGCTAGATGAGCAGTTCTTC. The encoded protein is CASSYDARLDEQFF.

This rearrangement joins TRBV10-3 to TRBJ1-2; D call uncertain. V was trimmed by 7 bases and J by 8 bases, leaving 17 bases between them. Germline lookup yields CDR1 ENHRY and CDR2 SYGVKD. The CDR3 is 13 amino acids. The chain's CDR3 is CAIKPGPSGGYTF. As DNA, the CDR3 is TGTGCCATCAAACCCGGCCCTTCGGGGGGCTACACCTTC.

This clone was detected once. The rearrangement joins TRBV19 to TRBJ1-5, with D perhaps matching TRBD1 (5 bases). Germline V gives CDR1 LNHDA, CDR2 SQIVND (reference sequence). The length of the CDR3 is 16 residues. Trimming left V 8 bases short and J 6 bases short, with 23 bases between. The CDR3 DNA sequence: TGTGCCAGTCGGGGTTTCGGGGGTCGTGAGGGTCAGCCCCAGCATTTT. Its translation is CASRGFGGREGQPQHF. Filled out from reference TRBV19 and TRBJ1-5, the complete variable domain reads DGGITQSPKYLFRKEGQNVTLSCEQNLNHDAMYWYRQDPGQGLRLIYYSQIVNDFQKGDIAEGYSVSREKKESFPLTVTSAQKNPTAFYLCASRGFGGREGQPQHFGDGTRLSIL.

V gene TRBV18 combines with J gene TRBJ2-3; perhaps D is TRBD1 or TRBD2 (5 bases each). Germline values: CDR1 KGHSH, CDR2 LQKENI. Trimming took off 2 bases at V and 0 bases at J, with 12 bases between the two ends. The CDR3 has 16 residues. The CDR3 protein is CASSPRGSDSTDTQYF. For the CDR3, the DNA is TGTGCCAGCTCACCAAGGGGTAGCGATAGCACAGATACGCAGTATTTT.

V and J are TRBV7-2 and TRBJ2-3; D may be TRBD2 (6 bases). The CDR3 is 13 residues long. The germline V gene has CDR1 SGHTA and CDR2 FQGNSA. V lost 10 bases to trimming and J lost 6 bases, with 17 bases between them. The CDR3 DNA sequence: TGTGCCACCAGTCGGGCCCGGGGGGATACGCAGTATTTT. This translates into CATSRARGDTQYF.

The J gene is TRBJ1-5, the V gene TRBV2, with 7 bases aligning to TRBD1. This CDR3 is built from 16 residues. Trimming cost V 5 bases and J 3 bases; bases outside gene matches: 10. From germline, CDR1 is SNHLY and CDR2 FYNNEI. CDR3 protein: CASSRGHRVSNQPQHF. In nucleotides, the CDR3 is TGTGCCAGCAGTAGGGGGCACAGGGTGTCCAATCAGCCCCAGCATTTT.

Worth noting for this clone: The junction and the germline gene differ at one end; a read error may be behind it. The chain is built from TRBV7-7 and TRBJ2-4; no clear D. Germline-derived CDR1 and CDR2 are SSHAT and FNYEAQ (reference sequence). The CDR3 is 15 residues long. The CDR3 DNA reads as TGTGCTAGCACCTGCCGACACCTAGCCAAAAACATTCAGTACTTC. This gives the protein CASTCRHLAKNIQYF.

The chain combines TRBV6-6 with TRBJ2-7, with no clear D. Per the germline V gene, CDR1 is MNHNY and CDR2 is SVGAGI (reference sequence). The CDR3 is made up of 12 amino acids. Trimming took off 7 bases at V and 6 bases at J, with 13 bases between the two ends. In DNA form, the CDR3 reads TGTGCCAGCAATAAGGGCCTCAGCGAGCAGTACTTC. It codes for CASNKGLSEQYF.